The source of this T cell receptor beta chain is a study of CD8 T cells in ankylosing spondylitis. Study results and caveats: Disease-linked clones reportedly concentrated significantly in matched ankylosing spondylitis synovial fluid. Seemingly characteristic of ankylosing spondylitis blood was a TCR beta motif consisting of fewer than 10 highly homologous variants.

This clonotype was found many times. The antigen remains unidentified. Relative to the germline gene, one junction end is altered; a read error may explain this. Germline CDR1 is SGHRS and CDR2 is YFSETQ. CDR3 size: 15 residues. Researchers built TCR beta libraries using quantitative 5'-RACE with molecular barcodes. Via MiXCR, TCRdb re-called the 5' RACE reads, giving one row per CDR3 protein. The data show about 220,000 distinct CDR3 sequences, about 10% seen once. The chain recombines TRBV5-1 with TRBJ2-3, with 9 bases aligning to TRBD2. Sequencing was carried out using blood, either unsorted or a sorted T cell fraction (not recorded which). The clonotype comes from a male donor with ankylosing spondylitis or in good health (not recorded which). The CDR3 loop is CASSLAGVSTDTQYF. Here the CDR3 DNA reads TGTGCCAGCAGTTTAGCGGGGGTTTCCACAGATACGCAGTATTTT.